This T cell receptor (beta chain) originates from a study of regulatory T cells in long-lasting Graves disease (dated by TCRdb to the early 2020s). The study in broad terms: Antithyroid drugs had been taken for less than 3 months by newly diagnosed Graves' disease patients. Peripheral blood TCR sequencing and RNA sequencing compared persistent Graves' disease patients with newly diagnosed Graves' disease patients. The study was conducted in China and was registered as a clinical trial. A total of some 33 samples were covered by TCR sequencing, comprising approximately 13 persistent and 20 newly diagnosed Graves' disease patients.

Preparation of the library involved multiplex PCR. The data were produced on an Illumina HiSeq 4000. To build TCR beta libraries, CDR3 regions were amplified by Arm-PCR using iRepertoire HTBI primers. Before sequencing, the PCR products underwent gel purification. The authors' pipeline ran thus. Gene usage analysis of CDR3 amino acid clonotypes relied on the 60 or so TRBV and 13 to 15 TRBJ segments identified across samples. COPE and FqMerger were used to merge the filtered high-quality paired reads into contigs. BLAST was used to align contigs to IMGT TRBV, TRBD and TRBJ reference genes, with CDR3 defined following IMGT. Highly expanded clones were defined as clonotypes with a frequency above 0.1%. Shannon entropy was used to measure repertoire diversity, and the Gini coefficient was used to measure V-J evenness. Public clonotypes were defined as clonotypes shared by more than one individual. TCRdb applied fastp at Q25 and MiXCR to the public reads, then kept only in-frame beta chains. All rows with the same CDR3 protein become a single entry with the most common DNA and genes. The authors' filters were not applied to this entry. For this sample the table gives roughly 420,000 distinct CDR3 sequences, of which around 15% were detected only once. The ten largest clones take up roughly 15% of the sample.

With regard to this clonotype: What this receptor recognizes is not known. No much larger clone is present one base from it, and per-base qualities are unavailable.

Overall study results and their limits: Only the TCR beta chain was sequenced and analyzed. Peripheral blood alone was examined, since thyroid tissue, which constituted the primary lesion, could not be accessed. The small sample size was acknowledged by the authors as a limitation that may reduce accuracy. Lower TCR Shannon entropy and fewer highly expanded clones were observed in persistent Graves' disease patients than in newly diagnosed patients, which suggested clonal expansion. Patients with persistent disease shared more public clonotypes (around 2,500) than newly diagnosed patients did (more than 900). Preferential use of TRBV28, TRBJ1-2 and TRBJ2-5 was observed in persistent disease, whereas TRBV20-1 and TRBJ2-1 were favored in newly diagnosed disease.

The time point label for this specimen denotes: newly diagnosed GD, antithyroid drugs for less than 3 months. For both TCR sequencing and RNA sequencing, RNA was extracted from PBMCs using TRIzol. Graves' disease was diagnosed according to American Thyroid Association guidelines. The patients came from an endocrinology department in Xi'an, China. From each patient, nine milliliters of peripheral blood was collected into an EDTA anticoagulant tube. Ficoll Paque Plus density gradient separation was used to isolate PBMCs, and no further T cell sorting was done. An Agilent 2100 Bioanalyzer and agarose gel were used to assess RNA quality, and a NanoDrop 2000 was used to measure RNA concentration. From the germline V gene, CDR1 is MNHNS and CDR2 is SASEGT. Trimming takes 5 bases from V and 8 bases from J, and the germline ends sit 13 bases apart. There are 14 amino acids in the CDR3, from cysteine to phenylalanine inclusive. Just the 42-base CDR3 DNA is kept, in frame starting at base 1.

These sequences were also reported in another study, on T cells in Graves' hyperthyroidism and ophthalmopathy. That second publication adds: Stable Graves' hyperthyroidism was defined as no progression to ophthalmopathy during 18 months of follow-up. Hyperthyroidism patients were newly diagnosed, had a disease duration of under 2 months, and were aged 18 to 65 years. Any patient with an uncontrolled infection, another autoimmune disease, pregnancy or lactation was excluded. Clinical symptoms, serum thyroxine and TRAb, thyroid ultrasound, and orbital computed tomography formed the basis for the diagnoses. For the first round of RT-PCR on the TCR CDR3, the HTBI primer set was used together with the Qiagen OneStep RT-PCR kit. Most expanded thyroid clonotypes (frequency above 0.001) were also found in blood, which suggests that blood repertoires may mirror thyroid immune responses. A model built on a 13 V-J signature distinguished ophthalmopathy from stable hyperthyroidism, reaching 85% to 90% sensitivity and about 81% specificity in cross-validation and 80%/75% in testing. In validation, progression to ophthalmopathy was predicted by the model with nearly 71% sensitivity and 72.22% specificity, a median of roughly 6.4 months before onset. To identify TCR V-J signatures that set the groups apart, the researchers used a discovery cohort of 100 patients, made up of some 41 with Graves' ophthalmopathy and approximately 57 with stable Graves' hyperthyroidism. Prospective prediction of ophthalmopathy was tested in an independent validation cohort consisting of roughly 20 hyperthyroidism patients and about 17 patients who later progressed to ophthalmopathy. The roughly 91 discovery patients were randomly divided into training and test sets at a 7:3 ratio. In addition, the study compared T-cell repertoires in thyroid tissue and in blood from five to seven Graves' hyperthyroidism patients. Once sampling was done, hyperthyroidism patients were given methimazole at a starting dose of 30 mg daily, whereas ophthalmopathy patients were given high-dose intravenous methylprednisolone. Libraries were constructed in a second round of multiplex PCR, after which size selection and purification were carried out. Paired-end sequencing of the libraries was performed with 100 bp reads on an Illumina HiSeq2000. SOAPnuke was used to process the raw data, with reads discarded if the reads contained adapters or uncalled bases, had a mean Phred below 15, or lacked an exact constant-primer or identifier match. COPE v1.2.5 was used to merge high-quality paired reads, and clonotypes were defined as unique nucleotide sequences. Clonotypes were aligned to IMGT TRBV, TRBD and TRBJ reference segments using MiTCR v1.1. Only V-J combinations with frequency above 0.0001, covering about 99% of repertoires, were analysed. A TCS score was defined as the ratio between F50 (clonal expansion) and ExV (chaos), using BLOSUM62-based TCRdist between CDR3 peptides within each V-J. Welch's t-statistics and random forest reduced just over 500 V-J features to 10 to 15, which were used in a naive Bayes classifier (R e1071). No statistical method was used to fix the sample size in advance, and group allocation was not hidden from the investigators. The paper describes TCR Vbeta CDR3 sequencing of 135 peripheral blood samples, made up of around 41 ophthalmopathy patients, 70 to 75 hyperthyroidism patients and about 17 progressor patients.

Here the sequenced sample was peripheral blood mononuclear cells (PBMCs), taken at new diagnosis, from a patient treated with antithyroid drugs. The TCR comes from a woman aged 50 to 65 with Graves disease. Donor details come from another sample of the same person, matched by shared clones. The chain joins TRBV6-1 to TRBJ1-6; tentative D gene TRBD1, with 6 bases matching. The nucleotides read TGTGCCAGCAGTCACAGGGAATCCGATTCACCCCTCCACTTT. Its translation is CASSHRESDSPLHF.